This T cell receptor beta chain was identified during a study of shared clonotypes between healthy human individuals. Only Caucasian adults living in Nashville, Tennessee made up the donor group. Trimming cost V 6 bases and J 5 bases, with 13 bases left between them. The CDR3 runs 13 residues. CDR1 and CDR2 from the germline V gene are SNHLY and FYNNEI. In the original processing: ImmunoSEQ output lacked quality scores and full-length reads, limiting matched filtering. TCRdb keeps only in-frame clones here, not all; method: immunoSEQ multiplex PCR. From that table come the V and J calls and clone size; the DNA was used to work out D and trimming. The sample shows about 600,000 clones, about 80% of them seen only once.

This receptor was identified in a woman in her thirties or forties in good health. Some clones in this sample may be carry-over from other donors' samples. Sequenced input: PBMCs. The chain is built from TRBV2 and TRBJ2-5; D might be TRBD2 (5 bases). The CDR3 DNA reads as TGTGCCAGCAGGGCGGGCCTAACGGAGACCCAGTACTTC. It yields the protein CASRAGLTETQYF. The entire variable domain, with the rest obtained from reference TRBV2 and TRBJ2-5, is as follows: EPEVTQTPSHQVTQMGQEVILRCVPISNHLYFYWYRQILGQKVEFLVSFYNNEISEKSEIFDDQFSVERPDGSNFTLKIRSTKLEDSAMYFCASRAGLTETQYFGPGTRLLVL.